This T cell receptor (beta chain) was found in a study of blood T cell repertoires in COVID-19. As for the study in general: From the United States, Italy and Spain came samples of acute and convalescent COVID-19. Sources were T cells, B-cell-depleted T cells, or PBMCs; the material itself was cDNA or gDNA.

The CDR3 totals 14 residues. Looked up from germline, CDR1 is MNHEY and CDR2 is SVGAGI. Trimming cost V 4 bases and J 5 bases; bases outside gene matches: 7. Only a few counts were recorded for this clone. Authors' analysis steps: For nucleated cells, counts were estimated from reference gene primer amplification. TCRdb's table, derived via immunoSEQ multiplex PCR, lists solely in-frame clones and lacks some. V, J and clone size are taken as reported in that table, and D and trimming were inferred from the DNA itself. The table has some 130,000 clones, approximately 81% seen once. This TCR was sampled from a woman aged 80 or over with acute or convalescent COVID-19. Sequencing was performed on peripheral blood. The rearrangement links TRBV6-5 to TRBJ1-2; 7 bases agree with TRBD1. CDR3 protein: CASSSRQGIYGYTF. In DNA form, the CDR3 reads TGTGCCAGCAGTTCTCGACAGGGAATTTATGGCTACACCTTC.